Below, 18 T cell receptor beta chains from the same sample are listed, as sequenced in a study of control samples from healthy donors and cancer patients. Profiled with immunoSEQ multiplex PCR; TCRdb holds only in-frame clones, not every one. The sample records over 100,000 clones, more than 85% being singletons. The sequenced sample was blood. The receptors stem from a woman in her fifties or sixties in good health.

The chain recombines TRBV2 with TRBJ2-3, with D possibly being TRBD2 (6 bases). The CDR3 runs to 15 residues. V gave up 11 bases and J gave up 1 base, with 19 bases separating them. Germline assignment: CDR1 SNHLY and CDR2 FYNNEI. CDR3 DNA: TGTGCCTTTCTTGCGGGGCGCAGGGGCACAGATACGCAGTATTTT. Amino acids: CAFLAGRRGTDTQYF.

The rearrangement uses TRBV7-9 and TRBJ1-6; no clear D gene. This CDR3 is 14 amino acids long. Germline V gene sequence: CDR1 SEHNR, CDR2 FQNEAQ (reference sequence). The V end was cut by 2 bases, the J end by 7 bases, with 9 bases between. CDR3 in DNA: TGTGCCAGCAGCTTATTACAGACAAATTCACCCCTCCACTTT. Translated: CASSLLQTNSPLHF.

The chain carries TRBV5-4 and TRBJ1-1; tentatively, D is TRBD1 (5 bases). V shed 4 bases and J shed 3 bases, with 19 bases lying between them. The germline gives CDR1 SGHNT, CDR2 YYREEE (reference sequence). The CDR3 runs to 16 residues. The DNA of the CDR3 is TGTGCCAGCAGCGGGGGAAGTCCCGGATCGGACACTGAAGCTTTCTTT. This gives the protein CASSGGSPGSDTEAFF.

V and J are TRBV29-1 and TRBJ2-7; 7 bases are a match to TRBD2. The CDR3 sequence is 14 residues long. V gave up 2 bases and J gave up 2 bases; unmatched junction bases: 6. Per germline, CDR1 SQVTM and CDR2 ANQGSEA. The CDR3 DNA is TGCAGCGTTGAAAGCGGGGTGGGGGCCTACGAGCAGTACTTC. Translation gives CSVESGVGAYEQYF.

This clone has just a few counts. This chain uses TRBV4-3 with TRBJ1-5; a weak D match, TRBD1 (6 bases). This CDR3 region has 14 residues. Germline values: CDR1 LGHNA, CDR2 YSLEER. Trimming left V 1 base short and J 7 bases short, with 11 bases between. Here the CDR3 reads CASSQGIGGQPQHF. Written as DNA, the CDR3 is TGCGCCAGCAGCCAAGGAATAGGGGGACAGCCCCAGCATTTT.

In DNA form, the CDR3 reads TGTGCCCTAGGGAGTAGCGGGGGACCAATCGGGGAGCAGTACTTC. Its protein product is CALGSSGGPIGEQYF. The chain couples TRBV6-6 to TRBJ2-7; 9 bases fit TRBD2. The V gene end was trimmed by 11 bases and the J gene end by 7 bases; junction bases not matched to a gene: 18. This CDR3 has 15 residues. Germline CDR1 reads MNHNY; CDR2 reads SVGAGI (reference sequence).

The gene calls are TRBV7-2 and TRBJ2-1; 12 bases line up with TRBD2. This CDR3 is 18 amino acids long. J gave up 5 bases and V 5 bases, and 13 bases lay outside the gene matches. Per germline, CDR1 SGHTA and CDR2 FQGNSA. CDR3 amino acids: CASSQLAGGPRVDNEQFF. CDR3 in DNA: TGTGCCAGCAGCCAACTAGCGGGAGGTCCCCGGGTTGACAATGAGCAGTTCTTC.

The V call is TRBV4-1, the J call TRBJ2-3; D is possibly TRBD1 (5 bases). Per germline, CDR1 MGHRA and CDR2 YSYEKL. This CDR3 spans 18 amino acids. Trimming shortened V by 1 base and J by 3 bases, and 20 bases separated the two germline ends. The CDR3 sequence: CASSQVGVSKAGTDTQYF. Here the CDR3 DNA reads TGCGCCAGCAGCCAAGTAGGCGTGAGCAAGGCAGGGACAGATACGCAGTATTTT.

J is TRBJ2-7 and V is TRBV15; possible D gene TRBD1, 6 bases. Germline V gene sequence: CDR1 LNHNV, CDR2 YYDKDF (reference sequence). The CDR3 consists of 14 residues. V was shortened by 0 bases and J by 5 bases, with 11 bases between the two germline ends. The CDR3 here is CATSRDDRLHEQYF. CDR3 sequence (DNA): TGTGCCACCAGCAGAGATGACAGGCTACACGAGCAGTACTTC.

The chain combines TRBV15 with TRBJ2-4; 7 bases line up with TRBD2. The J segment lost 9 bases and the V segment lost 5 bases, leaving 7 bases of the junction unmatched. Looked up from germline, CDR1 is LNHNV and CDR2 is YYDKDF (reference sequence). The CDR3 is 13 residues long. The CDR3 sequence: CATSFTREGIQYF. The CDR3 nucleotides read TGTGCCACCAGCTTTACTAGGGAGGGCATTCAGTACTTC.

The rearrangement uses TRBV5-1 and TRBJ2-2; 11 nucleotides line up with TRBD1. V was clipped by 7 bases and J by 3 bases; unmatched bases: 2. The V gene's germline CDR1 is SGHRS and CDR2 YFSETQ. The CDR3 sequence is 14 residues long. CDR3 sequence: CASGGQGDTGELFF. CDR3 nucleotides: TGCGCCAGCGGGGGACAGGGGGACACCGGGGAGCTGTTTTTT.

The chain recombines TRBV5-4 with TRBJ2-3; the match to TRBD2 covers 10 bases. V shed 4 bases and J 4 bases; nucleotides not matched to a gene: 9. Germline-derived CDR1 and CDR2 are SGHNT and YYREEE (reference sequence). The CDR3 extends over 16 amino acids. CDR3 sequence: CASSPSSGGRADTQYF. CDR3 bases: TGTGCCAGCAGCCCATCTAGCGGGGGCCGAGCAGATACGCAGTATTTT.

The gene calls are TRBV3-1 (or the pseudogene TRBV3-2) and TRBJ2-5; 13 nucleotides agree with TRBD2. V lost 3 bases to trimming and J lost 2 bases; unmatched junction nucleotides: 3. The CDR3 loop spans 16 amino acids. Germline V gene sequence: CDR1 LGHDT, CDR2 YNNKEL (reference sequence). The CDR3: CASSQGTSGKQETQYF. In DNA, the CDR3 is TGTGCCAGCAGCCAGGGGACTAGCGGGAAGCAAGAGACCCAGTACTTC.

V and J are TRBV7-3 and TRBJ1-1; D unresolved. V was clipped by 2 bases and J by 1 base, with 11 bases between them. This CDR3 spans 15 amino acids. Germline V lookup: CDR1 SGHTA, CDR2 FQGTGA. CDR3 sequence: CASSLAPRGNTEAFF. DNA of the CDR3: TGTGCCAGCAGCTTAGCCCCCCGGGGGAACACTGAAGCTTTCTTT. Combining the CDR3 with reference TRBV7-3 and TRBJ1-1 gives the whole variable domain GAGVSQTPSNKVTEKGKYVELRCDPISGHTALYWYRQSLGQGPEFLIYFQGTGAADDSGLPNDRFFAVRPEGSVSTLKIQRTERGDSAVYLCASSLAPRGNTEAFFGQGTRLTVV.

The CDR3 region is CASSYSAGGLGTQYF. The DNA for the CDR3 is TGTGCCAGCAGTTACTCGGCAGGGGGCCTTGGGACCCAGTACTTC. The V and J genes are TRBV6-5 and TRBJ2-5; 8 nucleotides line up with TRBD1. V was clipped by 0 bases and J by 7 bases; unmatched bases: 7. This CDR3 has 15 residues. The germline CDR1 and CDR2 sequences are MNHEY and SVGAGI.

V usage is TRBV3-1 (or the pseudogene TRBV3-2) and J usage is TRBJ2-7; D not resolved. Trimming pared 7 bases from V and 4 bases from J, leaving 23 bases between. The germline CDR1 and CDR2 sequences are LGHDT and YNNKEL (reference sequence). The CDR3 extends over 16 amino acids. The CDR3 nucleotides are TGTGCCAGCACCTCTAGGGTATCGGGCCTCGGGTACGAGCAGTACTTC. Its protein is CASTSRVSGLGYEQYF.

The chain links TRBV6-5 to TRBJ2-2, with D unclear. V was shortened by 3 bases and J by 0 bases, with 11 bases between the two germline ends. This CDR3 has 16 residues. In germline, CDR1 is MNHEY, CDR2 SVGAGI. The CDR3 DNA reads TGTGCCAGCAGTTATTTGACACTCGCGAACACCGGGGAGCTGTTTTTT. It codes for CASSYLTLANTGELFF.

CDR3 sequence: CASSPGTTQYF. The CDR3, as DNA: TGTGCCAGCAGCCCGGGAACGACCCAGTACTTC. The chain couples TRBV7-9 to TRBJ2-5, with a tentative D call TRBD2 (5 bases). This CDR3 has 11 residues. Germline V gives CDR1 SEHNR, CDR2 FQNEAQ (reference sequence). Trimming removed 5 bases at V and 7 bases at J, with 8 bases between.